This passage covers 24 T cell receptor beta chains from one sample sequenced in a study of shared clonotypes between healthy human individuals. Sequenced by immunoSEQ multiplex PCR; TCRdb stores in-frame clones only, minus some. The data show approximately 940,000 clones, with 60% to 85% seen just once and about 1.5% held by the top ten. Sequencing was performed on memory CD4+ T cells sorted from blood. Subset described: CD45RA-negative fraction. These receptors were taken from a man younger than 35 in good health.

This chain connects TRBV6-5 to TRBJ1-1, with D possibly TRBD1 on 5 matching bases. This CDR3 region has 14 residues. Germline-derived CDR1 and CDR2 are MNHEY and SVGAGI. The V end lost 6 bases, the J end lost 11 bases, and 22 bases lay between the germline ends. The CDR3 nucleotides read TGTGCCAGCAGGCCGACGCTGTCAGGGACCAGGGCTTTCTTT. It specifies CASRPTLSGTRAFF.

This clone has only a few counts. V gene TRBV7-9 combines with J gene TRBJ2-3; no clear D gene. This CDR3 has 13 residues. Germline values: CDR1 SEHNR, CDR2 FQNEAQ (reference sequence). The V and J ends lost 4 bases and 2 bases respectively, with 7 bases between them. CDR3 in amino acids: CASSYDPTDTQYF. Written as DNA, the CDR3 is TGTGCCAGCAGCTACGACCCCACAGATACGCAGTATTTT.

The J gene is TRBJ2-4, the V gene TRBV5-6, with D unresolved. The CDR3 extends over 16 amino acids. Germline-derived CDR1 and CDR2 are SGHDT and YYEEEE. V lost 2 bases and J 1 base, leaving 13 bases between the germline ends. The CDR3 nucleotides read TGTGCCAGCAGCTTAAGAGGAACGGGCGCCAAAAACATTCAGTACTTC. Its translation: CASSLRGTGAKNIQYF.

J is TRBJ2-1 and V is TRBV10-2, with D uncertain. Germline lookup yields CDR1 WSHSY and CDR2 SAAADI. The length of the CDR3 is 12 residues. V was cut by 6 bases and J by 4 bases, with 7 bases left in between. The CDR3 DNA is TGCGCCAGCAGAACTCGATACAATGAGCAGTTCTTC. Protein product: CASRTRYNEQFF.

The chain employs TRBV2 and TRBJ2-3, with a possible D match to TRBD1 (6 bases). Germline values: CDR1 SNHLY, CDR2 FYNNEI. V lost 7 bases to trimming and J lost 4 bases, with 15 bases between them. There are 14 residues in the CDR3. The CDR3 nucleotides read TGTGCCAGCATCAGGGGCGCCGGTTCAGATACGCAGTATTTT. Protein: CASIRGAGSDTQYF.

The chain combines TRBV5-1 with TRBJ2-2; D call uncertain. Germline V gene data show CDR1 as SGHRS and CDR2 as YFSETQ. The CDR3 consists of 15 residues. Trimming took off 0 bases at V and 5 bases at J, with 11 bases between the two ends. Written as DNA, the CDR3 is TGCGCCAGCAGCTTGGAACTATTCGGGACCGGGGAGCTGTTTTTT. Protein sequence: CASSLELFGTGELFF.

This chain joins TRBV11-3 and TRBJ2-3; D perhaps matches TRBD2 (6 bases). The CDR3 totals 15 residues. V lost 1 base and J lost 2, with 10 bases in between. The germline V gene encodes CDR1 SGHNT and CDR2 YENEEA. CDR3 amino acids: CASSLGLGNTDTQYF. Written as DNA, the CDR3 is TGTGCCAGCAGCTTAGGACTAGGTAACACAGATACGCAGTATTTT. The whole variable domain, remainder taken from reference TRBV11-3 and TRBJ2-3, is EAGVVQSPRYKIIEKKQPVAFWCNPISGHNTLYWYLQNLGQGPELLIRYENEEAVDDSQLPKDRFSAERLKGVDSTLKIQPAELGDSAVYLCASSLGLGNTDTQYFGPGTRLTVL.

The chain combines TRBV5-1 with TRBJ1-5; the D is unclear. CDR1 and CDR2 (germline): SGHRS, YFSETQ. V was pared by 4 bases and J by 7 bases, with 9 bases between. There are 12 residues in the CDR3. The chain's CDR3 is CASSPDRQPQHF. The CDR3 region has the DNA TGCGCCAGCAGCCCCGACCGGCAGCCCCAGCATTTT.

The chain uses TRBV10-3 and TRBJ2-3; 7 bases fit TRBD1. J lost 2 bases, V lost 6 bases, and 5 bases had no gene match. Germline V gene data show CDR1 as ENHRY and CDR2 as SYGVKD. This CDR3 comprises 14 residues. For the CDR3, the DNA is TGTGCCATCAGCAAGACAGGGTACACAGATACGCAGTATTTT. It encodes CAISKTGYTDTQYF.

J is TRBJ2-1 and V is TRBV18; D unresolved. CDR1 and CDR2 (germline): KGHSH, LQKENI. This CDR3 is built from 11 residues. V lost 4 bases, J lost 9 bases, and 7 bases lay in between. The CDR3 region is CASSRASEQFF. CDR3 nucleotides: TGTGCCAGCTCACGGGCGAGTGAGCAGTTCTTC.

This rearrangement joins TRBV18 to TRBJ1-5; D is uncertain. V gave up 2 bases and J gave up 7 bases, with 12 bases separating them. The length of the CDR3 is 14 residues. Germline-derived CDR1 and CDR2 are KGHSH and LQKENI. This CDR3 is CASSPGRARQPQHF. CDR3 bases: TGTGCCAGCTCACCAGGGCGGGCTAGGCAGCCCCAGCATTTT.

Only one count was recorded for this clone. The CDR3 sequence is CASSMSIGKKLFF. CDR3 nucleotides: TGTGCCAGTAGTATGTCTATAGGAAAAAAACTGTTTTTT. The chain uses TRBV19 and TRBJ1-4; no reliable D call. The CDR3 loop spans 13 amino acids. Per germline, CDR1 LNHDA and CDR2 SQIVND (reference sequence). V was cut by 3 bases and J by 9 bases, with 11 bases left in between.

This chain uses TRBV9 with TRBJ2-1; 10 nucleotides line up with TRBD2. CDR1 SGDLS and CDR2 YYNGEE come from the germline V gene. This CDR3 is built from 15 residues. V was pared by 0 bases and J by 6 bases, with 3 bases of the junction left unmatched. CDR3 loop: CASSVVLAGANEQFF. CDR3 DNA: TGTGCCAGCAGCGTAGTGCTAGCGGGGGCCAATGAGCAGTTCTTC.

The gene calls are TRBV9 and TRBJ2-1; 10 bases match TRBD2. Germline trimming cut 3 bases from V and 8 bases from J; bases unmatched to any gene: 11. The CDR3 is 16 residues long. Germline CDR1 SGDLS, CDR2 YYNGEE. The CDR3 DNA is TGTGCCAGCAGCGGCCGTGCTAGCGGGAGCTTCGATGAGCAGTTCTTC. The encoded protein is CASSGRASGSFDEQFF.

V is TRBV19 and J is TRBJ1-1; the D is unclear. The CDR3 has 12 amino acids. CDR1 is LNHDA and CDR2 is SQIVND in the germline V gene (reference sequence). V was clipped by 11 bases and J by 7 bases, with 17 bases between them. CDR3 bases: TGTGCCGCAACTGGTTGGTCAGGTGAAGCTTTCTTT. The encoded protein is CAATGWSGEAFF.

This clone has ten or more counts. The V and J genes are TRBV29-1 and TRBJ2-7, with 9 bases identical to TRBD2. The V segment lost 4 bases and the J segment 5 bases; nucleotides outside the gene matches: 6. CDR3 length: 13 amino acids. The germline CDR1 and CDR2 sequences are SQVTM and ANQGSEA. CDR3 in DNA: TGCAGCGTTGGGCTGGCTAGCGGGAACGAGCAGTACTTC. Protein product: CSVGLASGNEQYF.

This chain uses TRBV20-1 with TRBJ2-3, with D possibly TRBD1 on 6 matching bases. Germline assignment: CDR1 DFQATT and CDR2 SNEGSKA (reference sequence). The CDR3 length is 11 residues. In DNA, the CDR3 is TGCAGGGCAGGGGTTCCAGATACGCAGTATTTT. This sequence encodes CRAGVPDTQYF.

V gene TRBV28 combines with J gene TRBJ1-2; D unclear. V lost 6 bases, J lost 2 bases, and 4 bases lay in between. Germline values: CDR1 MDHEN, CDR2 SYDVKM. The CDR3 is 11 residues long. The CDR3 coding sequence is TGTGCCAGCAGGAGAAACTATGGCTACACCTTC. Protein: CASRRNYGYTF.

The J gene is TRBJ1-4, the V gene TRBV28; D is unclear. CDR3 size: 14 residues. From germline, CDR1 is MDHEN and CDR2 SYDVKM. V gave up 2 bases and J gave up 5 bases, with 9 bases separating them. CDR3 sequence (DNA): TGTGCCAGCAGTTTAGGAGGGCCCAATGAAAAACTGTTTTTT. Amino acid sequence: CASSLGGPNEKLFF. Together with reference TRBV28 and TRBJ1-4, the CDR3 gives the full variable domain: DVKVTQSSRYLVKRTGEKVFLECVQDMDHENMFWYRQDPGLGLRLIYFSYDVKMKEKGDIPEGYSVSREKKERFSLILESASTNQTSMYLCASSLGGPNEKLFFGSGTQLSVL.

A single count supports this clone. The genes are TRBV4-1 and TRBJ1-4; possible D gene TRBD1, 6 bases. The germline CDR1 and CDR2 sequences are MGHRA and YSYEKL. V lost 1 base and J 0 bases, leaving 9 bases between the germline ends. This CDR3 region has 16 residues. Here the CDR3 DNA reads TGCGCCAGCAGCCAAGGGGACAAACCAACTAATGAAAAACTGTTTTTT. It yields the protein CASSQGDKPTNEKLFF.

This clone came up once. The chain links TRBV28 to TRBJ1-1; no definite D call. Trimming removed 6 bases from V and 1 base from J, with 24 bases in between. This CDR3 comprises 18 residues. Germline V gene data show CDR1 as MDHEN and CDR2 as SYDVKM. CDR3 sequence reads: CASSSTRISRVRNTEAFF. The CDR3 region has the DNA TGTGCCAGCAGCTCCACTAGAATCAGCCGAGTAAGGAACACTGAAGCTTTCTTT.

About this clone itself: Possible read error: a much larger clone is one base away. This sample also contains other DNA sequences that code for the same CDR3. The chain has TRBV28 and TRBJ1-1, with D possibly being TRBD1 (5 bases). V was trimmed by 3 bases and J by 1 base, leaving 6 bases between them. The CDR3 is 13 residues long. CDR1 MDHEN and CDR2 SYDVKM come from the germline V gene. The CDR3 region has the DNA TGTGCCAGCAGTTTGGGGGGGAACACTGAAGCTTTCTTT. Protein product: CASSLGGNTEAFF. Full variable domain (remainder filled in from reference TRBV28 and TRBJ1-1): DVKVTQSSRYLVKRTGEKVFLECVQDMDHENMFWYRQDPGLGLRLIYFSYDVKMKEKGDIPEGYSVSREKKERFSLILESASTNQTSMYLCASSLGGNTEAFFGQGTRLTVV.

The chain combines TRBV14 with TRBJ2-7; D gene ambiguous. The V gene's germline CDR1 is SGHDN and CDR2 FVKESK. This CDR3 is 14 amino acids long. The germline V and J ends were trimmed by 1 base and 1 base, with 8 bases remaining between them. In nucleotides, the CDR3 is TGTGCCAGCAGCCAAGGACCACATTCCTACGAGCAGTACTTC. It specifies CASSQGPHSYEQYF. The variable domain in full, completed from reference TRBV14 and TRBJ2-7, reads EAGVTQFPSHSVIEKGQTVTLRCDPISGHDNLYWYRRVMGKEIKFLLHFVKESKQDESGMPNNRFLAERTGGTYSTLKVQPAELEDSGVYFCASSQGPHSYEQYFGPGTRLTVT.

V gene TRBV19 combines with J gene TRBJ1-5; TRBD1 might be the D (5 bases). V was cut by 6 bases and J by 7 bases, with 13 bases left in between. The CDR3 has 13 amino acids. Germline V gene sequence: CDR1 LNHDA, CDR2 SQIVND (reference sequence). CDR3 residues: CASRMQWDQPQHF. The CDR3 nucleotides are TGTGCCAGTAGAATGCAGTGGGACCAGCCCCAGCATTTT. The whole variable domain, filled in from reference TRBV19 and TRBJ1-5, reads DGGITQSPKYLFRKEGQNVTLSCEQNLNHDAMYWYRQDPGQGLRLIYYSQIVNDFQKGDIAEGYSVSREKKESFPLTVTSAQKNPTAFYLCASRMQWDQPQHFGDGTRLSIL.